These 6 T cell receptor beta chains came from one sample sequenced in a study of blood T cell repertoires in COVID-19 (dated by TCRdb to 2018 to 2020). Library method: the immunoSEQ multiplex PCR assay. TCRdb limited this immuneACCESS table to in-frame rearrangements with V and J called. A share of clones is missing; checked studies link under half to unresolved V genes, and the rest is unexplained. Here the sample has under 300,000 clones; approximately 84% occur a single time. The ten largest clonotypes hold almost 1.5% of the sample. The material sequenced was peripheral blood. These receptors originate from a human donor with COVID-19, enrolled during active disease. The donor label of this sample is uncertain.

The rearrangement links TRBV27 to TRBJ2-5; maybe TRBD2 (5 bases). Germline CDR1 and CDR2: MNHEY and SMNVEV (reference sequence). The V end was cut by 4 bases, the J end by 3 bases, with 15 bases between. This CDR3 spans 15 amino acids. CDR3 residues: CASSSPGRGEETQYF. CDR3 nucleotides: TGTGCCAGCAGTTCCCCCGGCCGGGGTGAAGAGACCCAGTACTTC.

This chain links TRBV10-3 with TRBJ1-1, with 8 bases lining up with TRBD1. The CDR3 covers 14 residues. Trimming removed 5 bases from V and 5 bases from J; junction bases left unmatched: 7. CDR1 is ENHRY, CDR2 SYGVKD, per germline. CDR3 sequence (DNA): TGTGCCATCAGTCCTGGACAGGGAGTTACTGAAGCTTTCTTT. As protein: CAISPGQGVTEAFF.

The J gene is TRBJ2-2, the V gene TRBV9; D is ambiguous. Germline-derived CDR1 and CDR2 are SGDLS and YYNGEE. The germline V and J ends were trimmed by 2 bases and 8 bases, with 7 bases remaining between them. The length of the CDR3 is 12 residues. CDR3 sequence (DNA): TGTGCCAGCAGCGTTATCCAGGGGGAGCTGTTTTTT. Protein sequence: CASSVIQGELFF.

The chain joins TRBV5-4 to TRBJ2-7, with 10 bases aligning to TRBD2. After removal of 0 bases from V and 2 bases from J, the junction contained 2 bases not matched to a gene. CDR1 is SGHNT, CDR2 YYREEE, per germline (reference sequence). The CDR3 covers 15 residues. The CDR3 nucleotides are TGTGCCAGCAGCTTGGACGGACTAGCGGCCTACGAGCAGTACTTC. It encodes CASSLDGLAAYEQYF.

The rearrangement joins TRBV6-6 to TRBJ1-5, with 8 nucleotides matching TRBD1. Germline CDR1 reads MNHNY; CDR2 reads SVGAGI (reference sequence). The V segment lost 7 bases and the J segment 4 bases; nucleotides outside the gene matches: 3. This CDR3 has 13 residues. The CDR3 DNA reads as TGTGCCAGCACCGGACAGGGAAATCAGCCCCAGCATTTT. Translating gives CASTGQGNQPQHF.

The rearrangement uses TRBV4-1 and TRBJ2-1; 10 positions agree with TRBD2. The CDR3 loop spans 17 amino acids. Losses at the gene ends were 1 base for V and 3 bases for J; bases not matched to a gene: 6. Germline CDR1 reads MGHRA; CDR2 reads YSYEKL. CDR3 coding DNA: TGCGCCAGCAGCCAAGGGGCTAGCGGGAGAGACTACAATGAGCAGTTCTTC. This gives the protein CASSQGASGRDYNEQFF.